This T cell receptor (beta chain) was sequenced during a study of lymphopenia after photon versus proton radiotherapy. Findings of the study overall: A bigger post-nadir fall in TCR diversity correlated inversely with survival time in deceased patients.

The table came from immunoSEQ multiplex PCR; TCRdb's copy has only in-frame clones and leaves some out. The data show approximately 65,000 clones, 87% seen once. With regard to this clone: The antigen is not known.

Trimming pared 5 bases from V and 2 bases from J, leaving 16 bases between. This CDR3 region has 15 residues. Germline V CDR1 and CDR2: LNHDA, SQIVND (reference sequence). The V and J genes are TRBV19 and TRBJ2-7; tentative D call: TRBD2 (5 bases). The origin of this receptor is an older man with esophageal cancer. The source was peripheral blood, collected from a patient treated with proton-based radiotherapy. The CDR3: CASSQDRRAPYEQYF. The CDR3 nucleotides read TGTGCCAGTAGTCAGGATCGGCGGGCTCCCTACGAGCAGTACTTC.